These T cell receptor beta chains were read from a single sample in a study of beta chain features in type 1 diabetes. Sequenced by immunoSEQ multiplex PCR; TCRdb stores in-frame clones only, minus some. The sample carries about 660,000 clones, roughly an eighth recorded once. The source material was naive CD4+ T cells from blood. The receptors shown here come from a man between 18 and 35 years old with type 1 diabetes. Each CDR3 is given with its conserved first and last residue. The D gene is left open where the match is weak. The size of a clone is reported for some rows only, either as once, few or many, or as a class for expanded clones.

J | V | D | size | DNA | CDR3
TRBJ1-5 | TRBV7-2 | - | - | TGTGCCAGCAGCTTGGACAGATACAATCAGCCCCAGCATTTT | CASSLDRYNQPQHF
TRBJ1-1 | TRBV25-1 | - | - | TGTGCCAGCAGTGCGGACGCTACAGGGTGGACTGAAGCTTTCTTT | CASSADATGWTEAFF
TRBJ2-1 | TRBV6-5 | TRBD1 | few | TGTGCCAGCAGCCTCGGGGACAGGGACACGGATGAGCAGTTCTTC | CASSLGDRDTDEQFF
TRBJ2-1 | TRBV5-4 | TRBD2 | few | TGTGCCAGCAGCCCTGGAGGACTAGCGGGGGGGTTTGGGAATGAGCAGTTCTTC | CASSPGGLAGGFGNEQFF
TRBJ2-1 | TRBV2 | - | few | TGTGCCAGCAGTGAATCCAGCTCCTACAATGAGCAGTTCTTC | CASSESSSYNEQFF
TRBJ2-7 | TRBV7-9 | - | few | TGTGCCAGCAGCTTAGGTAGGATCTCCTACGAGCAGTACTTC | CASSLGRISYEQYF
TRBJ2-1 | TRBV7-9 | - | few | TGTGCCAGCAGCCCCCTTCGTGCAGTCGGTGAGCAGTTCTTC | CASSPLRAVGEQFF
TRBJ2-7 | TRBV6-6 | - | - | TGTGCCAGCTCGGGGGACCGCTACGAGCAGTACTTC | CASSGDRYEQYF
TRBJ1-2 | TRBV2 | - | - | TGTGCCGGTAAAACAGAGTATAACTATGGCTACACCTTC | CAGKTEYNYGYTF
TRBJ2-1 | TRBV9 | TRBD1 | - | TGTGCCAGCAGTTATCGACAGGGGAGCTCCTACAATGAGCAGTTCTTC | CASSYRQGSSYNEQFF
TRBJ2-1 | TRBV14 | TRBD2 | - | TGTGCCAGCAGCCAAGCCTCGAACAGAGGACTAGCGGGAGGTGAGCAGTTCTTC | CASSQASNRGLAGGEQFF
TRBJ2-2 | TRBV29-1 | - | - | TGCAGCGTTGGGAGAACCACCGGGGAGCTGTTTTTT | CSVGRTTGELFF
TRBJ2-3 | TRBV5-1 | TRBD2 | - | TGCGCCAGCAGCTTCGCAGCGGGGTACACAGATACGCAGTATTTT | CASSFAAGYTDTQYF
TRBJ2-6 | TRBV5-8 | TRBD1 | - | TGTGCCAGCAGCTTCCCGCCGGGCCAGGGGGCTCCAGGGGCCAACGTCCTGACTTTC | CASSFPPGQGAPGANVLTF
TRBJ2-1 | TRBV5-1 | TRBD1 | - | TGCGCCAGCAGCTTGGTTGGGGTAGAACCCGGGACAGGGAAGTTCTTC | CASSLVGVEPGTGKFF
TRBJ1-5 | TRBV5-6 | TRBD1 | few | TGTGCCAGCAGCTCGGGAAGACAGGGGGACCAGCCCCAGCATTTT | CASSSGRQGDQPQHF
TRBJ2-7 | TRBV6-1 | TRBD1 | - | TGTGCCAGCAGTGAGCACAAGGGACAGGCCAACCTTTACGAGCAGTACTTC | CASSEHKGQANLYEQYF
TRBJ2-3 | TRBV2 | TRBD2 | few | TGTGCCAGTACGGGAGCGGGGACCACAGATACGCAGTATTTT | CASTGAGTTDTQYF
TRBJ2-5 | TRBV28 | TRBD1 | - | TGTGCCAGCAGATTACAGGGGCGCGAGACCCAGTACTTC | CASRLQGRETQYF
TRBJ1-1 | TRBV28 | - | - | TGTGCCAGCAGTTACCCGGGCAGGGAAGCTTTCTTT | CASSYPGREAFF
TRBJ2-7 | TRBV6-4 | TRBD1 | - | TGTGCCAGCAGTCCCTTCCCTACGGGACAGGGCAAGTCCTACGAGCAGTACTTC | CASSPFPTGQGKSYEQYF
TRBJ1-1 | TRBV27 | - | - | TGTGCCAGCAGTTTCCAGGGGAGGCTGAACACTGAAGCTTTCTTT | CASSFQGRLNTEAFF
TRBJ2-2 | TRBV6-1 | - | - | TGTGCCAGCAGTGAAGAGTCCTGGGGGAGGAACACCGGGGAGCTGTTTTTT | CASSEESWGRNTGELFF
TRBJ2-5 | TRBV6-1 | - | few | TGTGCCAGCGGCTCCAGCTGGAACCAAGAGACCCAGTACTTC | CASGSSWNQETQYF
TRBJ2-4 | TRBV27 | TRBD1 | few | TGTGCCAGCAGTCTCGGACAGGGGGCCAAAAACATTCAGTACTTC | CASSLGQGAKNIQYF
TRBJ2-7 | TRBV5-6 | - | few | TGTGCCAGCAGCTTCGGTTACGAGCAGTACTTC | CASSFGYEQYF
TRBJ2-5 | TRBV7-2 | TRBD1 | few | TGTGCCAGCAGCTCGGACAGGGGTACAGAGACCCAGTACTTC | CASSSDRGTETQYF
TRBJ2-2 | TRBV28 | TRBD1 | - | TGTGCCAGCGAAGCCGGGGACAGGGAGAACACCGGGGAGCTGTTTTTT | CASEAGDRENTGELFF
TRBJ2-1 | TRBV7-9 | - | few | TGTGCCAGCAGCTTAGAGGTCGGCTCCTACAATGAGCAGTTCTTC | CASSLEVGSYNEQFF
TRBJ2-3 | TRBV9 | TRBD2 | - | TGTGCCAGCCAGGTAGGGGAGGGAGATACGCAGTATTTT | CASQVGEGDTQYF
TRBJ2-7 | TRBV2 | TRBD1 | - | TGTGCCAGCAGTGTTGGACAGGGCGTGGAGCAGTACTTC | CASSVGQGVEQYF
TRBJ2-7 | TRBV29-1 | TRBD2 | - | TGCAGCGCCAGCGGGAAGGGAAGTAGATACGAGCAGTACTTC | CSASGKGSRYEQYF
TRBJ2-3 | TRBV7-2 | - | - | TGTGCCAGCAGTATGACCCTCACAGATACGCAGTATTTT | CASSMTLTDTQYF
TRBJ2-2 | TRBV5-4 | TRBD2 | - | TGTGCCAGCAGCTTGGGGACTAGCGCTCTCACCGGGGAGCTGTTTTTT | CASSLGTSALTGELFF
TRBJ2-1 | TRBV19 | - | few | TGTGCCAGTAGTATAAAGGGACGGTCCTACAATGAGCAGTTCTTC | CASSIKGRSYNEQFF
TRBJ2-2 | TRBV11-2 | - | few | TGTGCCAGCAGCTCCCTCCGGGCCCGGCATGGCGGGGAGCTGTTTTTT | CASSSLRARHGGELFF